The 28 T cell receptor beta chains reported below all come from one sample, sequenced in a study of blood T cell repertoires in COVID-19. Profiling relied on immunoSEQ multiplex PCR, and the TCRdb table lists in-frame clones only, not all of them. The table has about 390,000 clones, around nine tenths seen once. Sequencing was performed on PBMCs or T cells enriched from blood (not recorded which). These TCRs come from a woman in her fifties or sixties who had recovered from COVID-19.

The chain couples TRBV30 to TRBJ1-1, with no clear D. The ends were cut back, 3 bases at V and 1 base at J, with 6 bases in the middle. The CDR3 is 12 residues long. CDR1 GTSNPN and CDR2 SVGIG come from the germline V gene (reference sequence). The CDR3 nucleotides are TGTGCCTGGAGACAGCAGAACACTGAAGCTTTCTTT. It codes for CAWRQQNTEAFF.

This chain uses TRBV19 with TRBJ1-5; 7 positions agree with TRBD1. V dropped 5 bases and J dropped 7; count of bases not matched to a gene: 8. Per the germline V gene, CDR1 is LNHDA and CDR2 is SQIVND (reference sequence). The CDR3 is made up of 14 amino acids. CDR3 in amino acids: CASSLGTEGQPQHF. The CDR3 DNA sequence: TGTGCCAGTAGTTTGGGGACAGAGGGACAGCCCCAGCATTTT. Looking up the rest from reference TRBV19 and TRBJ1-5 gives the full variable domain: DGGITQSPKYLFRKEGQNVTLSCEQNLNHDAMYWYRQDPGQGLRLIYYSQIVNDFQKGDIAEGYSVSREKKESFPLTVTSAQKNPTAFYLCASSLGTEGQPQHFGDGTRLSIL.

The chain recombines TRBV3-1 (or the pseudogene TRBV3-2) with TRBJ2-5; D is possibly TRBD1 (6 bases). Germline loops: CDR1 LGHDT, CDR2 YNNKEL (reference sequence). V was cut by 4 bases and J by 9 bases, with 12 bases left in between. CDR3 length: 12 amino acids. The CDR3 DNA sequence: TGTGCCAGCAGCCCATCCGGGACACCCCAGTACTTC. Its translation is CASSPSGTPQYF.

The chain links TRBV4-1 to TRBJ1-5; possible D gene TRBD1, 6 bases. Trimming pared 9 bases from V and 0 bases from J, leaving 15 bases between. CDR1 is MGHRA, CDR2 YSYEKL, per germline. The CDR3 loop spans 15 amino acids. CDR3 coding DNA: TGCGCCAGTGCGGAACAGGGCTTTAGCAATCAGCCCCAGCATTTT. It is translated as CASAEQGFSNQPQHF.

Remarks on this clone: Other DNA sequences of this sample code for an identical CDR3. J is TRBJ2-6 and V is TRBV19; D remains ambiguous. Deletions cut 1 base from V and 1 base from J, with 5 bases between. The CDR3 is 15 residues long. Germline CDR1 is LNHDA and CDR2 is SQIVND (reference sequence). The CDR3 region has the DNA TGTGCCAGTAGTATAGGAGGTTCTGGGGCCAACGTCCTGACTTTC. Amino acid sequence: CASSIGGSGANVLTF. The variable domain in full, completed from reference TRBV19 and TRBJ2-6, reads DGGITQSPKYLFRKEGQNVTLSCEQNLNHDAMYWYRQDPGQGLRLIYYSQIVNDFQKGDIAEGYSVSREKKESFPLTVTSAQKNPTAFYLCASSIGGSGANVLTFGAGSRLTVL.

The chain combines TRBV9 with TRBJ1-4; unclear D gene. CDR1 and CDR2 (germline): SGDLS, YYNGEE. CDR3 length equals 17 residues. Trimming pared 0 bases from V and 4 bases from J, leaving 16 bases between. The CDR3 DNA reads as TGTGCCAGCAGCGTAGCGGTTGGGAGCTCCAATAATGAAAAACTGTTTTTT. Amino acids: CASSVAVGSSNNEKLFF. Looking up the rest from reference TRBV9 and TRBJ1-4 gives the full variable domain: DSGVTQTPKHLITATGQRVTLRCSPRSGDLSVYWYQQSLDQGLQFLIQYYNGEERAKGNILERFSAQQFPDLHSELNLSSLELGDSALYFCASSVAVGSSNNEKLFFGSGTQLSVL.

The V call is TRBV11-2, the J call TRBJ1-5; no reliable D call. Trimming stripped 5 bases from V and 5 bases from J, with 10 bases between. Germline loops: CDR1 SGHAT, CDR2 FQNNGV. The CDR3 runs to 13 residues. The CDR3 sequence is CASSRGYDQPQHF. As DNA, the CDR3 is TGTGCCAGCAGCCGGGGATACGATCAGCCCCAGCATTTT.

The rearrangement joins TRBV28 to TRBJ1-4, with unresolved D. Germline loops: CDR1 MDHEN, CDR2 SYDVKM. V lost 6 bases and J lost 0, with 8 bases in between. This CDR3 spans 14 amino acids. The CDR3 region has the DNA TGTGCCAGCAGGTCGGGGTCAACTAATGAAAAACTGTTTTTT. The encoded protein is CASRSGSTNEKLFF.

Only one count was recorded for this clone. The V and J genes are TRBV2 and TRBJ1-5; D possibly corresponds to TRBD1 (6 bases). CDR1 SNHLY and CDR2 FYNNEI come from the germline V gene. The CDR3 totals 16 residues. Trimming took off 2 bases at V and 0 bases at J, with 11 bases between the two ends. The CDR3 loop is CASSELGGTSNQPQHF. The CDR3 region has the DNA TGTGCCAGCAGTGAATTAGGGGGAACTAGCAATCAGCCCCAGCATTTT.

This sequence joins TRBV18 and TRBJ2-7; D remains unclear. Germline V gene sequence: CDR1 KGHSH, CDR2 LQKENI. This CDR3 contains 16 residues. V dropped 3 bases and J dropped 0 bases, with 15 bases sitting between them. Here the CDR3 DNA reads TGTGCCAGCTCACCGCAGCAAGGCGGATCCTCCTACGAGCAGTACTTC. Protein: CASSPQQGGSSYEQYF.

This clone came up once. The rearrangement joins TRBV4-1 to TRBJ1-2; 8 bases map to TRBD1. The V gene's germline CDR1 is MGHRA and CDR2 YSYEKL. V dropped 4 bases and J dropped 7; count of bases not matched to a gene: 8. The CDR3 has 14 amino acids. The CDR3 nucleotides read TGCGCCAGCAGCCCTCCAGACAGGGGATCTGGCTACACCTTC. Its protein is CASSPPDRGSGYTF.

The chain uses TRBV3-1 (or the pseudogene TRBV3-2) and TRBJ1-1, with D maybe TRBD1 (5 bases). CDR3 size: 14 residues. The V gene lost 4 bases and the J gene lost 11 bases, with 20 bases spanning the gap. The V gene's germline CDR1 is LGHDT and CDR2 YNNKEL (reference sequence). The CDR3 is CASSPPGLAGVAFF. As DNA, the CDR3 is TGTGCCAGCAGCCCCCCCGGGCTTGCGGGGGTGGCTTTCTTT.

The chain's CDR3 is CASSRKTSGTDTQYF. DNA of the CDR3: TGTGCCAGCAGCCGAAAGACTAGCGGGACAGATACGCAGTATTTT. J is TRBJ2-3 and V is TRBV4-2, with 10 bases matching TRBD2. The length of the CDR3 is 15 residues. The V and J ends lost 4 bases and 3 bases, in that order; junction bases with no gene match: 4. Looked up from germline, CDR1 is LGHNA and CDR2 is YNFKEQ.

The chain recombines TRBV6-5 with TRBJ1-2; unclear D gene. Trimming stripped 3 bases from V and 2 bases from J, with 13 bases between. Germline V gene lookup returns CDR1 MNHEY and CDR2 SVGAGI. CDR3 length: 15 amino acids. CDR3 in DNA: TGTGCCAGCAGTTATAGGAGTCCCCCCAACTATGGCTACACCTTC. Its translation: CASSYRSPPNYGYTF.

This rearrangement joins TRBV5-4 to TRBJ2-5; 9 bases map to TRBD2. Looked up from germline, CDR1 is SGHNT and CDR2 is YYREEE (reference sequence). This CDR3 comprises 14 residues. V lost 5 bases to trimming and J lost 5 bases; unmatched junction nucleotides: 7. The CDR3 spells CASRRGGAEETQYF. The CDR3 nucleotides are TGTGCCAGCAGACGCGGGGGGGCGGAGGAGACCCAGTACTTC.

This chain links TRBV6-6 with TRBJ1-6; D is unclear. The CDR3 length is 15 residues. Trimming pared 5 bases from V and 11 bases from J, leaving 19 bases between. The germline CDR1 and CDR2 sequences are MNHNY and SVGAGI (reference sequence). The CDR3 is CASSLEGREMPPLHF. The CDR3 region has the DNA TGTGCCAGCAGTCTAGAAGGGAGGGAAATGCCACCCCTCCACTTT.

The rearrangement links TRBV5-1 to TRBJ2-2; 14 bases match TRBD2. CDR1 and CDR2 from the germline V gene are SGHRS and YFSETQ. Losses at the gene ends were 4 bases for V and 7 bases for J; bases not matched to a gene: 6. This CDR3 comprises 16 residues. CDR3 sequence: CASSPGTSGGIGELFF. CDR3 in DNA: TGCGCCAGCAGCCCCGGGACTAGCGGGGGTATCGGGGAGCTGTTTTTT.

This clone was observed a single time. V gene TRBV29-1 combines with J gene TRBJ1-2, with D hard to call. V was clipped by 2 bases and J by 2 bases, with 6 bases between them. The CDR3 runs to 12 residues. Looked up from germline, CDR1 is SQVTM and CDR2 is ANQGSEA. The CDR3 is CSVELENYGYTF. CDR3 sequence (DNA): TGCAGCGTTGAATTAGAAAACTATGGCTACACCTTC.

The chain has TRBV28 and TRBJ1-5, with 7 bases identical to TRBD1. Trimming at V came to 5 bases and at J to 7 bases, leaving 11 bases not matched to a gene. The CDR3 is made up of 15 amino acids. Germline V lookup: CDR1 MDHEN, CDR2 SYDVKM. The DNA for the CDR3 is TGTGCCAGCAGTGGGACAGCGACAGGGAAGCAGCCCCAGCATTTT. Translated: CASSGTATGKQPQHF.

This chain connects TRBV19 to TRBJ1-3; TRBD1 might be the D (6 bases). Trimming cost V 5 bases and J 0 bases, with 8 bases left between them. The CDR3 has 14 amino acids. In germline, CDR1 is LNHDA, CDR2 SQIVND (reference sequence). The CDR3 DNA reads TGTGCCAGTAGTTCACAGGGCTCTGGAAACACCATATATTTT. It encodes CASSSQGSGNTIYF. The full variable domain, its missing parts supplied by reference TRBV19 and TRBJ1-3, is DGGITQSPKYLFRKEGQNVTLSCEQNLNHDAMYWYRQDPGQGLRLIYYSQIVNDFQKGDIAEGYSVSREKKESFPLTVTSAQKNPTAFYLCASSSQGSGNTIYFGEGSWLTVV.

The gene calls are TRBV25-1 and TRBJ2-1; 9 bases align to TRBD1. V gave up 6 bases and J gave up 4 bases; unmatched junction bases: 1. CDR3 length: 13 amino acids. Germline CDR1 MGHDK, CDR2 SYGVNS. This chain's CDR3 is CASRQGAYNEQFF. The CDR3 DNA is TGTGCCAGCAGACAGGGGGCTTACAATGAGCAGTTCTTC. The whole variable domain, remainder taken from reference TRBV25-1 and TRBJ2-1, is EADIYQTPRYLVIGTGKKITLECSQTMGHDKMYWYQQDPGMELHLIHYSYGVNSTEKGDLSSESTVSRIRTEHFPLTLESARPSHTSQYLCASRQGAYNEQFFGPGTRLTVL.

This chain's CDR3 is CASSSRETNEQFF. CDR3 coding DNA: TGTGCCAGCAGCTCCCGGGAAACCAATGAGCAGTTCTTC. This chain connects TRBV5-6 to TRBJ2-1; D possibly corresponds to TRBD2 (5 bases). The CDR3 runs to 13 residues. V was shortened by 3 bases and J by 6 bases, with 10 bases between the two germline ends. Germline values: CDR1 SGHDT, CDR2 YYEEEE.

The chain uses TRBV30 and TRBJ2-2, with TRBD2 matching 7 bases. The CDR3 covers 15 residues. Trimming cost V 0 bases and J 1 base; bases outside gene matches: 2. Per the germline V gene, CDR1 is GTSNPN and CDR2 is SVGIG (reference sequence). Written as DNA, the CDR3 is TGTGCCTGGAGTGTTCAGCGGGGGAACACCGGGGAGCTGTTTTTT. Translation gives CAWSVQRGNTGELFF.

The CDR3 here is CASSPGVYAGSQHF. The CDR3, as DNA: TGTGCCAGCAGCCCGGGGGTGTATGCGGGGTCCCAGCATTTT. The V gene is TRBV7-2, the J gene TRBJ1-5, with D possibly being TRBD1 (5 bases). Trimming cost V 5 bases and J 11 bases, with 19 bases left between them. In germline, CDR1 is SGHTA, CDR2 FQGNSA. The CDR3 is 14 residues long. The full variable domain, its missing parts supplied by reference TRBV7-2 and TRBJ1-5, is GAGVSQSPSNKVTEKGKDVELRCDPISGHTALYWYRQSLGQGLEFLIYFQGNSAPDKSGLPSDRFSAERTGGSVSTLTIQRTQQEDSAVYLCASSPGVYAGSQHFGDGTRLSIL.

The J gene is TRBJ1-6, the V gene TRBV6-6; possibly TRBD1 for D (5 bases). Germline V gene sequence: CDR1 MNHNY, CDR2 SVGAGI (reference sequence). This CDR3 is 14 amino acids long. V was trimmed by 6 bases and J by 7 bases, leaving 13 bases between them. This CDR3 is CASRPQEINSPLHF. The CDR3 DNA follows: TGTGCCAGCAGGCCACAGGAGATCAATTCACCCCTCCACTTT.

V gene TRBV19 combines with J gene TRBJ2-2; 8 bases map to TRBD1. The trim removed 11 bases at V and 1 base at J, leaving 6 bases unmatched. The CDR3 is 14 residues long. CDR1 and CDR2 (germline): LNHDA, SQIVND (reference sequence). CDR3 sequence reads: CAGGTGQNTGELFF. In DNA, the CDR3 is TGTGCCGGGGGGACAGGTCAGAACACCGGGGAGCTGTTTTTT.

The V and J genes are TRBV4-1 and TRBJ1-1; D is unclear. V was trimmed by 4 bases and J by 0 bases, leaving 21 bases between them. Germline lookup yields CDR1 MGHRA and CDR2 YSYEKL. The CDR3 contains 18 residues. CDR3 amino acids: CASSPWDAAERMNTEAFF. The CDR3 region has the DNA TGCGCCAGCAGCCCCTGGGATGCGGCTGAGCGGATGAACACTGAAGCTTTCTTT.

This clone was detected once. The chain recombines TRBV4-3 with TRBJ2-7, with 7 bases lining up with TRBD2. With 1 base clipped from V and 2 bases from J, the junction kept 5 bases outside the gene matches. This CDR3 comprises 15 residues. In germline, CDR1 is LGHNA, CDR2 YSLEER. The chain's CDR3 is CASSQGLAIAYEQYF. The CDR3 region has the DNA TGCGCCAGCAGCCAAGGACTAGCCATAGCCTACGAGCAGTACTTC.